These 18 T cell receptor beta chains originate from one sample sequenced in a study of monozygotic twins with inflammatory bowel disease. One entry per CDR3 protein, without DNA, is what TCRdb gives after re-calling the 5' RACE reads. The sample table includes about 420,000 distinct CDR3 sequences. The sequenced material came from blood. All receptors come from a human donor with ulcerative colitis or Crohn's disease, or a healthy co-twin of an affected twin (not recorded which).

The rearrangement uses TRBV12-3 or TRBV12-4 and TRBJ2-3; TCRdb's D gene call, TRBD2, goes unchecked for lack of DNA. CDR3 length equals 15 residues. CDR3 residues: CASSLGGGLTDTQYF.

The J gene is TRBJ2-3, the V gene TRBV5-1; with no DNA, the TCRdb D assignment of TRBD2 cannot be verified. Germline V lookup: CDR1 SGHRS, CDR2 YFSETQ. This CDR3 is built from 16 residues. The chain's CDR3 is CASSTGLLVATDTQYF.

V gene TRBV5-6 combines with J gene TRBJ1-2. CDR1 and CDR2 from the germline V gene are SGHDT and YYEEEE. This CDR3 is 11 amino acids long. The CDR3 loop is CASSFGSGYTF.

The CDR3 loop is CSAVGTSENEQFF. V gene TRBV20-1 combines with J gene TRBJ2-1; as DNA is missing, the TRBD2 call by TCRdb cannot be tested. CDR1 and CDR2 (germline): DFQATT, SNEGSKA (reference sequence). The CDR3 spans 13 residues.

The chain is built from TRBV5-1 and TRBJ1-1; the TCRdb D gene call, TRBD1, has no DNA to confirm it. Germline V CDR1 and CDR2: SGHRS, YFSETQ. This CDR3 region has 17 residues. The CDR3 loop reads CASSFVVGGELDTEAFF. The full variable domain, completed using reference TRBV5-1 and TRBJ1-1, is KAGVTQTPRYLIKTRGQQVTLSCSPISGHRSVSWYQQTPGQGLQFLFEYFSETQRNKGNFPGRFSGRQFSNSRSEMNVSTLELGDSALYLCASSFVVGGELDTEAFFGQGTRLTVV.

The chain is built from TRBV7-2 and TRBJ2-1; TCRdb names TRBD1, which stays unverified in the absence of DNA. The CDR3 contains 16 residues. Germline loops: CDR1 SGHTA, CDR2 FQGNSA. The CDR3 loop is CASSPGTGGFYNEQFF.

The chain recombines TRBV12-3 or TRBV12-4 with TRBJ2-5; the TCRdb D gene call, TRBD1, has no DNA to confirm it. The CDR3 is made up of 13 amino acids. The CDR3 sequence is CASTQGQGAAQYF.

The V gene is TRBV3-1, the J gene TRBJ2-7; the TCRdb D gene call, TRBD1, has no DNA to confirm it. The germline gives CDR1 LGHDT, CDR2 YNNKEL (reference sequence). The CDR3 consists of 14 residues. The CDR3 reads CASSQTGTGHEQYF.

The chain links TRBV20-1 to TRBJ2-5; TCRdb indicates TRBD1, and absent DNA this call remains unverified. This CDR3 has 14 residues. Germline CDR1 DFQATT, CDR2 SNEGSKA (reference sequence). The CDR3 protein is CSAISGTAQETQYF.

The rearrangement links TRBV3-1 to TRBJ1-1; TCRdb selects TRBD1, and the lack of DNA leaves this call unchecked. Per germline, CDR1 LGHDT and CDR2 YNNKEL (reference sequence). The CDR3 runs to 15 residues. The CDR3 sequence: CASSQGTGTNTEAFF. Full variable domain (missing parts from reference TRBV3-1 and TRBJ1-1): DTAVSQTPKYLVTQMGNDKSIKCEQNLGHDTMYWYKQDSKKFLKIMFSYNNKELIINETVPNRFSPKSPDKAHLNLHINSLELGDSAVYFCASSQGTGTNTEAFFGQGTRLTVV.

Here the CDR3 reads CASSPLPGQGYEQYF. This chain connects TRBV5-1 to TRBJ2-7; without DNA, the TCRdb call of TRBD1 cannot be checked. The V gene's germline CDR1 is SGHRS and CDR2 YFSETQ. The length of the CDR3 is 15 residues.

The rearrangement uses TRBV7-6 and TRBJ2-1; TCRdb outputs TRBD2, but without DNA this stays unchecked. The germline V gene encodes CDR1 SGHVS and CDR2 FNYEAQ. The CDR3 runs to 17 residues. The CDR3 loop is CASSYGGGTSSFPEQFF.

The CDR3 reads CSVQVNTEAFF. This rearrangement joins TRBV29-1 to TRBJ1-1; TCRdb proposes TRBD1, but this gene call is untestable without DNA. This CDR3 is 11 amino acids long. Germline V gene lookup returns CDR1 SQVTM and CDR2 ANQGSEA.

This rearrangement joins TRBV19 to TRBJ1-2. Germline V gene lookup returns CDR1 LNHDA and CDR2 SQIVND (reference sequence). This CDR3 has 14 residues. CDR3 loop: CASSIGVLNYGYTF.

The CDR3: CASSLSGRTGIEQFF. The chain has TRBV28 and TRBJ2-1; without DNA, the TCRdb call of TRBD2 cannot be checked. This CDR3 is built from 15 residues. Germline V gives CDR1 MDHEN, CDR2 SYDVKM.

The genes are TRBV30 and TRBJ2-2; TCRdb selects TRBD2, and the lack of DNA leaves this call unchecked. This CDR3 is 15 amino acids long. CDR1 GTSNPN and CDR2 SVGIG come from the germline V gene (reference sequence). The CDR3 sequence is CAWSTTSGSAGELFF.

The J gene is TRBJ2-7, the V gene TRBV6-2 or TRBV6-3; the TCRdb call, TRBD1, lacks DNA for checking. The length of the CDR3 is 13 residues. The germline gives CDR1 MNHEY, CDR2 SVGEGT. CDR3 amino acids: CASSFNRGIEQYF.

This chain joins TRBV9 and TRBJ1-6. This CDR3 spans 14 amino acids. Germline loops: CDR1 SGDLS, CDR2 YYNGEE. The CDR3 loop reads CASSVGPANSPLHF.